This T cell receptor (beta chain) was captured by sequencing in a study of cytomegalovirus exposure and HLA in healthy donors. The overall study: Later, an analysis reported that the roughly 120 validation repertoires had used the same platform as the approximately 600 first-cohort repertoires.

The assay was immunoSEQ multiplex PCR, and TCRdb's table has in-frame clones only and misses some. In the table there are tens of thousands of clones, 91% of which are singletons. These donors were members of the approximately 110-subject validation cohort, a group separate from the approximately 700-subject first cohort. The TCR originated in a young woman in good health and CMV-seronegative. The specimen was PBMCs.

CDR3 DNA sequence: TGTGCCAGCAGCGGATCTGGGACTAGCGCGAGCTCCTACAATGAGCAGTTCTTC. Its protein product is CASSGSGTSASSYNEQFF. V gene TRBV9 combines with J gene TRBJ2-1; 10 bases are shared with TRBD2. This CDR3 is built from 18 residues. The germline gives CDR1 SGDLS, CDR2 YYNGEE. With 3 bases clipped from V and 0 bases from J, the junction kept 9 bases outside the gene matches.